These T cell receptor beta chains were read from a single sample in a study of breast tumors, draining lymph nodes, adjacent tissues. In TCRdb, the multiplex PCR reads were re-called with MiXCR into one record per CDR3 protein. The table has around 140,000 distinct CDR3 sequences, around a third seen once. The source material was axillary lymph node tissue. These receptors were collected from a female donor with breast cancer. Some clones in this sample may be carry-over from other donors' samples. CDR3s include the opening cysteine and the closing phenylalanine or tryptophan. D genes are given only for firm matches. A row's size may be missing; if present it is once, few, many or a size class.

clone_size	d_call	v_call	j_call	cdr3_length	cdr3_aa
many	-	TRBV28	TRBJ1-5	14	CASSDYRANQPQHF
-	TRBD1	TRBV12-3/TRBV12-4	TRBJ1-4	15	CASSLTGQGNEKLFF
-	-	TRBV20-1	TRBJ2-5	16	CSAREGNPRGAETQYF
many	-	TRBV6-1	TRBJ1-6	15	CASSNIRGQNSPLHF
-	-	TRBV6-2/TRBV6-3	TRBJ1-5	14	CASNNGGPNQPQHF
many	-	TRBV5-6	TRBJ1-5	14	CASSLIQGNQPQHF
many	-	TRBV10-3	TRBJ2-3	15	CAIIFGGPSTDTQYF
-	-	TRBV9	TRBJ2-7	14	CASSRTAPSYEQTF
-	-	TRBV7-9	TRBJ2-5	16	CASSFAGRGRQETQYF
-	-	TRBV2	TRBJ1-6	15	CASSSRMGNNSPLHF
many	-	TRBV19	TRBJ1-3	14	CASSLLGAGNTIYF
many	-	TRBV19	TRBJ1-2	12	CASSSGGRGYTF
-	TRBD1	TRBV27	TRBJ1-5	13	CAAGDRGGQPQHF
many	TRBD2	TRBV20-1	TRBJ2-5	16	CSAASLAGATQETQYF
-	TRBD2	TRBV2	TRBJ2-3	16	CASSGELAGTTDTQYF
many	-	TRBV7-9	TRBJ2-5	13	CASSSGTEETQYF
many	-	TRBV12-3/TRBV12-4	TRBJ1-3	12	CASSYSRNTIYF
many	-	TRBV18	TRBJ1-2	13	CASSPPWGYGYTF
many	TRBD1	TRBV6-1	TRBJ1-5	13	CASTGDPNQPQHF
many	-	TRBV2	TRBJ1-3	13	CASKTGTGNTIYF
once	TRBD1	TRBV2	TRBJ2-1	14	CASKGAGGYNEQFF
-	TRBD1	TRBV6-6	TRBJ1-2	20	CASSHLGPGQGEVKNYGYTF
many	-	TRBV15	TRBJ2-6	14	CATSRDAPTNVLTF
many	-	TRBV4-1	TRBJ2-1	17	CASSQIRIRVGYNEQFF
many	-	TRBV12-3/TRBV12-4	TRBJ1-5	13	CASSLRVNQPQHF
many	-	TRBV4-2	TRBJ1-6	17	CANSPTGGKGPASPLHF
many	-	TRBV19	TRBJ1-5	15	CASRETGRGNQPQHF
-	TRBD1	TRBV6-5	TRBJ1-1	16	CASTGTGAGKDTEASF
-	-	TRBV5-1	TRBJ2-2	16	CASSLFQGTNTGELFF